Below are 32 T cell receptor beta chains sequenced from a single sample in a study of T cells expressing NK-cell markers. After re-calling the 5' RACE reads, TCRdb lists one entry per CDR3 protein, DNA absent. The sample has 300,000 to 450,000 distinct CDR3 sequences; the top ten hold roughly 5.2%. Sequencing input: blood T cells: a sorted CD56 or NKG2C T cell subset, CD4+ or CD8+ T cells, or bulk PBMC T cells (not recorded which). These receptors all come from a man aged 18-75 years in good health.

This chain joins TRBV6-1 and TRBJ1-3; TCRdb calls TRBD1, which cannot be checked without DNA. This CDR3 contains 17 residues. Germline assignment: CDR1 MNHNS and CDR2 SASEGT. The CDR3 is CASSRGQGKLAGNTIYF.

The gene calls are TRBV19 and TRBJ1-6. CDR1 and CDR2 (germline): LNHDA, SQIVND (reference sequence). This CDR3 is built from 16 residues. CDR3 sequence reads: CASSLDEGSRDSPLHF.

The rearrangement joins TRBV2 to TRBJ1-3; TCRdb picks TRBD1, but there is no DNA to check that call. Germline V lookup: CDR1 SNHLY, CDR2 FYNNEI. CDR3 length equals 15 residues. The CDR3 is CASTPRQASGNTIYF.

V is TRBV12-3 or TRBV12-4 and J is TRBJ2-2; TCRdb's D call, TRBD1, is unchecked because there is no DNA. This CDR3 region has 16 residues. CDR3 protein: CASSLNIGGNTGELFF.

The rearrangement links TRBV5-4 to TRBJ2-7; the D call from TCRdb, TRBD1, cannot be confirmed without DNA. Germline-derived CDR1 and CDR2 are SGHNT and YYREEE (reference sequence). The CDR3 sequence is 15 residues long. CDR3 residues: CASSLRGTGALEQYF.

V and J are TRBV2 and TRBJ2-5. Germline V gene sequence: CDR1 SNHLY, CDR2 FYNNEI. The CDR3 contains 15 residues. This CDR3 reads CASHGGRSNQETQYF.

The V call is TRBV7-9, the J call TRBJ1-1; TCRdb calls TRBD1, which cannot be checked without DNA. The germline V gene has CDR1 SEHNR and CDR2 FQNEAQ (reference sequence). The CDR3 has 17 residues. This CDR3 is CASSLTATQGLNTEAFF. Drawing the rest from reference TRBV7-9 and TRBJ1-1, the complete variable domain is DTGVSQNPRHKITKRGQNVTFRCDPISEHNRLYWYRQTLGQGPEFLTYFQNEAQLEKSRLLSDRFSAERPKGSFSTLEIQRTEQGDSAMYLCASSLTATQGLNTEAFFGQGTRLTVV.

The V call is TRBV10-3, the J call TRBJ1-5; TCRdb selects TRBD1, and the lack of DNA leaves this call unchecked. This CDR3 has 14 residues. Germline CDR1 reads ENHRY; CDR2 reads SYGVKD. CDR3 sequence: CAISDTGSGSTQHF.

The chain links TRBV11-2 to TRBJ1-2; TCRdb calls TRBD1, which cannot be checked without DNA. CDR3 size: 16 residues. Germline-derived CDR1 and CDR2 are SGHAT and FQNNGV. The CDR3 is CASSSSRRGSVSGYTF.

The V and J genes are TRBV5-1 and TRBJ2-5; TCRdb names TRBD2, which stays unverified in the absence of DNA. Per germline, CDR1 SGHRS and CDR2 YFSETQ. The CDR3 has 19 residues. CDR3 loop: CASSSSGTSGGLYQETQYF.

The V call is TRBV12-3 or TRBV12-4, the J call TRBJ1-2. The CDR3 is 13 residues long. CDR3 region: CASSPDSYRGYTF.

CDR3: CASSLTNAMNTEAFF. The rearrangement joins TRBV6-1 to TRBJ1-1. CDR3 length: 15 residues. Germline CDR1 and CDR2: MNHNS and SASEGT.

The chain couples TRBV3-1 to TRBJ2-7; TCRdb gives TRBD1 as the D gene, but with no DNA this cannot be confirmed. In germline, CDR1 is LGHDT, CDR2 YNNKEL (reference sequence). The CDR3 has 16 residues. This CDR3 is CASSHDYGTRQYEQYF.

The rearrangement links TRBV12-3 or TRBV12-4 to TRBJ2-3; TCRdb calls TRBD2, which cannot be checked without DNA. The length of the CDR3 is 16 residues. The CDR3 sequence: CASSFLSGVGTDTQYF.

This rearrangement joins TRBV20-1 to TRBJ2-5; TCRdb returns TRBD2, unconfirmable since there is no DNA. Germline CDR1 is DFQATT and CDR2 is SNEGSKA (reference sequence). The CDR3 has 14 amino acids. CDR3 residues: CSATGTSYGETQYF.

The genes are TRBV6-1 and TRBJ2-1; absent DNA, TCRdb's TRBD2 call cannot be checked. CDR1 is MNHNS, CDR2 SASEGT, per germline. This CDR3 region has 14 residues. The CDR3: CASSPGLGGNEQFF.

The chain's CDR3 is CSASSWAGGLITEAFF. The V gene is TRBV20-1, the J gene TRBJ1-1; TCRdb indicates TRBD1, and absent DNA this call remains unverified. Germline-derived CDR1 and CDR2 are DFQATT and SNEGSKA (reference sequence). The CDR3 runs to 16 residues.

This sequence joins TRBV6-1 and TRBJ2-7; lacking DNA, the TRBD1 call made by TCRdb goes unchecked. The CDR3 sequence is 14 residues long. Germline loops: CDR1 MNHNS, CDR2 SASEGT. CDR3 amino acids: CASSVRVGTYEQYF.

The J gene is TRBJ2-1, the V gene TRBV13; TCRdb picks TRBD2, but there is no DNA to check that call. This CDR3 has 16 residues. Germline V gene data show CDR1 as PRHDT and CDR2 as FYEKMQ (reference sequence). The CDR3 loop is CASSLLGLANTNEQFF.

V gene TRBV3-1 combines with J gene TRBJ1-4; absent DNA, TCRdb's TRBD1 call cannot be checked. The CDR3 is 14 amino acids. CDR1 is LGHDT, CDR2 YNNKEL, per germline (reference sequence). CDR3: CASSSWTEGEKLFF. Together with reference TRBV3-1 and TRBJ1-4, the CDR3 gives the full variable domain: DTAVSQTPKYLVTQMGNDKSIKCEQNLGHDTMYWYKQDSKKFLKIMFSYNNKELIINETVPNRFSPKSPDKAHLNLHINSLELGDSAVYFCASSSWTEGEKLFFGSGTQLSVL.

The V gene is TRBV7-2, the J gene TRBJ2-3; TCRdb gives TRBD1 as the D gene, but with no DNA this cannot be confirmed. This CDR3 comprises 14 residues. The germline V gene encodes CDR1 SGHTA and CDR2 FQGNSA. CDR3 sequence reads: CASSPLGRVDTQYF.

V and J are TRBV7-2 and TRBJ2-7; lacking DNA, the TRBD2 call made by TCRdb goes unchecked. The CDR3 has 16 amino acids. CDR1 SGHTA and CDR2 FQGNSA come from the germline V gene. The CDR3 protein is CASSPDGWAASYEQYF. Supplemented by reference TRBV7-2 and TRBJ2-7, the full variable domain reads GAGVSQSPSNKVTEKGKDVELRCDPISGHTALYWYRQSLGQGLEFLIYFQGNSAPDKSGLPSDRFSAERTGGSVSTLTIQRTQQEDSAVYLCASSPDGWAASYEQYFGPGTRLTVT.

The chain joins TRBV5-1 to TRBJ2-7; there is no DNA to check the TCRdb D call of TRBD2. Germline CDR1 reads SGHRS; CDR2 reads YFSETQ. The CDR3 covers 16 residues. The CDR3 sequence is CASSPEGLSGSYEQYF.

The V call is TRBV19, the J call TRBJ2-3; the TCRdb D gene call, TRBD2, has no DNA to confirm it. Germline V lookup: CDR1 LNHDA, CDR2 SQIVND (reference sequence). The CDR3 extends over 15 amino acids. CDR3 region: CASSSGLAGSDTQYF. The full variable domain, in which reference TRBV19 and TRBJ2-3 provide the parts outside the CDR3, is DGGITQSPKYLFRKEGQNVTLSCEQNLNHDAMYWYRQDPGQGLRLIYYSQIVNDFQKGDIAEGYSVSREKKESFPLTVTSAQKNPTAFYLCASSSGLAGSDTQYFGPGTRLTVL.

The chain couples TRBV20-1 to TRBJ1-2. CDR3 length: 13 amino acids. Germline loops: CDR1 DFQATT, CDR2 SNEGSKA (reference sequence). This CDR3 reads CSAIVDANYGYTF.

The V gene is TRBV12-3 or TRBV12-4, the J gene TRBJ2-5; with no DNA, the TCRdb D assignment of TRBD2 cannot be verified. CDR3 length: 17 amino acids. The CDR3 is CASSRTSGGRRQETQYF.

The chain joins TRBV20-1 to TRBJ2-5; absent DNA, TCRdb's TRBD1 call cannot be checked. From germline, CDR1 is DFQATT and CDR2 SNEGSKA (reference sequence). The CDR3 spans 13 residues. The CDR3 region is CSADMGSEETQYF.

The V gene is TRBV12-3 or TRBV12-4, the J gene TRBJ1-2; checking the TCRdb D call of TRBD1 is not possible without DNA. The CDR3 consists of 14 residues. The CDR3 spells CASSLGQSNYGYTF.

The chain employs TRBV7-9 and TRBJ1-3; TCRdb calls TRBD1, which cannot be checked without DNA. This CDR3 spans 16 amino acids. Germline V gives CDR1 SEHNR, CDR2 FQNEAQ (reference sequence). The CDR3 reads CASSLGQPTGGNTIYF.

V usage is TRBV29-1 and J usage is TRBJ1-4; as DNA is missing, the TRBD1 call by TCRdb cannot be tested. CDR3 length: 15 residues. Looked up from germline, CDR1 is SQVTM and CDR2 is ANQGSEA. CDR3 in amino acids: CSASRSGDRNEKLFF.

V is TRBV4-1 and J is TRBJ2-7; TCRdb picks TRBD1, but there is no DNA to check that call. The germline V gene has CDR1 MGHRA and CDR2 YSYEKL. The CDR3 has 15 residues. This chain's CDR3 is CASSQYKSGQQEQYF.

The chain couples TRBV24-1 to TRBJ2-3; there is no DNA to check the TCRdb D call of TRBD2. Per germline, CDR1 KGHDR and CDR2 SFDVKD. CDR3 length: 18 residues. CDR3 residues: CATSAPRGSGGSTDTQYF.